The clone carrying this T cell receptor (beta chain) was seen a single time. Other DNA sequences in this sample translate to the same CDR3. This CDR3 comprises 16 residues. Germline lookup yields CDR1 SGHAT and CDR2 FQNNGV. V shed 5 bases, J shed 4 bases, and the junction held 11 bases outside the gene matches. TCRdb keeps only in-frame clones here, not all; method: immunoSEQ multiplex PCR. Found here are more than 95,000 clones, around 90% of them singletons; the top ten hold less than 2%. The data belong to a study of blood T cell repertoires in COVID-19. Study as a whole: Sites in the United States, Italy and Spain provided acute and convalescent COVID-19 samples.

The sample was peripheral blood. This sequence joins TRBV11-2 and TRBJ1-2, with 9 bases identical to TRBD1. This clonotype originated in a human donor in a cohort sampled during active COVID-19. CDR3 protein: CASSGPTGGFFYGYTF. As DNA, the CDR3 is TGTGCCAGCAGCGGCCCAACAGGGGGCTTTTTCTATGGCTACACCTTC.